This T cell receptor beta chain was identified during a study of blood T cell repertoires in COVID-19. Study details: COVID-19 samples, acute and convalescent, were from the United States, Italy and Spain.

TCRdb keeps only in-frame clones here, not all; method: immunoSEQ multiplex PCR. The sample has about 48,000 clones, roughly four fifths seen once. CDR1 is GTSNPN, CDR2 SVGIG, per germline (reference sequence). This CDR3 is 13 amino acids long. Trimming took off 3 bases at V and 5 bases at J, with 13 bases between the two ends. The rearrangement uses TRBV30 and TRBJ1-1, with no clear D. The clonotype was recovered from a man aged 35-49 years with acute or convalescent COVID-19. The specimen sequenced was peripheral blood. The CDR3 protein is CAWRTKGGTEAFF. CDR3 nucleotide sequence: TGTGCCTGGAGAACAAAGGGAGGAACTGAAGCTTTCTTT.